This TCR beta chain came from a study of OX40 agonist ivuxolimab in advanced cancers. Study overall: The patients received agonistic anti-OX40 (CD134) antibody ivuxolimab.

This CDR3 is 13 amino acids long. Germline V lookup: CDR1 SGHNT, CDR2 YENEEA. The V and J ends lost 6 bases and 2 bases respectively, with 10 bases between them. Profiled with immunoSEQ multiplex PCR; TCRdb holds only in-frame clones, not every one. This table holds approximately 76,000 clones, approximately 86% found once. The study, taken as a whole, reports: Nonresponders, in some cases, also had low normalized T-cell clonal expansion. Fewer expanded clones were found on average in CD4+ than in CD8+ T cells.

Note on this clone: Its antigen is unknown.

The gene calls are TRBV11-3 and TRBJ2-5, with D possibly being TRBD1 (6 bases). This specimen consisted of CD4+ or CD8+ T cells sorted from blood, obtained in a trial of the OX40 agonist ivuxolimab. This sequence was found in an adult with an advanced solid tumor such as melanoma, head and neck, liver or kidney cancer. CDR3 sequence reads: CASSEGQQETQYF. The CDR3 DNA follows: TGTGCCAGCAGTGAAGGACAGCAAGAGACCCAGTACTTC.